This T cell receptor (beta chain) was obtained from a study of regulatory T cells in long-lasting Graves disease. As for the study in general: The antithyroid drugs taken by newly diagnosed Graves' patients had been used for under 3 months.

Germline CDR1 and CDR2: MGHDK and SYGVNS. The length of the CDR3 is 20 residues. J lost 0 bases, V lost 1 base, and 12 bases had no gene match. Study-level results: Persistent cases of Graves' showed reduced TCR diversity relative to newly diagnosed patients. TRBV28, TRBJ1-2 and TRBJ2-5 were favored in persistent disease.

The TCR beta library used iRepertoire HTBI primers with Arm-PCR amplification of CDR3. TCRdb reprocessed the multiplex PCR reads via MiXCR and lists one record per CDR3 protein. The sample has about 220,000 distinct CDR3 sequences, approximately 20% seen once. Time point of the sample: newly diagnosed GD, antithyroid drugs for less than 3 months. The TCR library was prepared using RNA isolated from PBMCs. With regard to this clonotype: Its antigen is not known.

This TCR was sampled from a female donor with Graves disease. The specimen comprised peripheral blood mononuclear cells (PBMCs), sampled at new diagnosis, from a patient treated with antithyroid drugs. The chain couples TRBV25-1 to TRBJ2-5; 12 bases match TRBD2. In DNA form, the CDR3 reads TGTGCCAGCAGTGAATTAGAGACTAGCGGGAGAGCTTGGTACCAAGAGACCCAGTACTTC. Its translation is CASSELETSGRAWYQETQYF.